This T cell receptor beta chain derives from a study of tumor-infiltrating lymphocytes in primary liver carcinoma. With respect to this clonotype: The antigen is not known. Its ends do not fully match the called genes, so a read error is possible.

Regarding the study as a whole: Tumor-adjacent and tumor-blood pairs shared less of their repertoires than tumor region pairs shared. Tumors carried a top-250-clone fraction significantly exceeding that of blood (p = 0.039).

Germline loops: CDR1 SGHAT, CDR2 FQNNGV. The CDR3 is made up of 15 amino acids. Total RNA (around 510 ng) served as template for TCR beta cDNA synthesis primed by a constant-region primer. Library construction for TCR beta comprised three nested multiplex PCR rounds performed with slightly modified ARM-PCR. Rounds one and two of PCR, each of approximately 11 cycles, were primed with TRBV1-TRBV30 forward primers and a C-beta reverse primer. From the multiplex PCR reads, TCRdb called clonotypes with MiXCR, one entry per CDR3 protein. The data show 55,000 to 70,000 distinct CDR3 sequences, with roughly 70% seen just once and roughly three fifths held by the top ten. The source material, roughly 18-31 mg of unsorted bulk tissue, was used to co-extract RNA and DNA.

Sequenced sample: liver tumor tissue from sampling region 2. As for subset: tumor region T2, inferior pole. This TCR came from a man aged 40-55 years with primary liver carcinoma and hepatitis B virus infection. This sequence joins TRBV11-2 and TRBJ2-7; TRBD2 is a possible D gene (6 bases). The CDR3 loop is CASSLGLGRSYERYF. In DNA, the CDR3 is TGTGCCAGCAGCTTAGGACTAGGACGGTCCTACGAGCGGTATTTC.